A few counts support the clone carrying this TCR beta chain. This entry belongs to a study of identical twins. The CDR3 consists of 15 residues. Trimming cost V 3 bases and J 5 bases; bases outside gene matches: 7. CDR1 and CDR2 from the germline V gene are DFQATT and SNEGSKA (reference sequence). The cDNA had a unique molecular identifier and a template-switch universal primer site. TCRdb fed the 5' RACE reads into MiXCR, producing one record per CDR3 protein. The sample carries some 690,000 distinct CDR3 sequences, roughly 20% recorded once. These data also featured in a second study, about T cells expressing NK-cell markers. As reported in that work: The authors derived TCR beta repertoires from sorted CD3+CD56+NKG2C+, CD3+CD56+NKG2C- and CD3+CD56-NKG2C+ T cells.

The chain has TRBV20-1 and TRBJ2-5; 12 nucleotides align to TRBD2. This clonotype was obtained from a woman under 30 in good health. Sequenced input: PBMCs. CDR3 nucleotides: TGCAGTGCTAGTGCTAGCGGGAGGGCCGGGGAGACCCAGTACTTC. Translating it yields CSASASGRAGETQYF.